These T cell receptor beta chains were read from a single sample in a study of human thymus T cells. Clones were sequenced by immunoSEQ multiplex PCR, and TCRdb holds only the in-frame ones, with some missing. The table shows tens of thousands of clones, with approximately 95% occurring only once. Sequencing input: blood. Source of these receptors: a boy under two years old with a congenital heart defect but otherwise immunologically healthy. The CDR3 runs from the conserved cysteine through the conserved F or W. Fields, in order: J gene, V gene, CDR3 protein.

J: TRBJ1-2
V: TRBV5-1
CDR3: CASRPLQGNYGYTF

J: TRBJ2-1
V: TRBV27
CDR3: CASSLVYFRERNEQFF

J: TRBJ1-6
V: TRBV13
CDR3: CASSLEMGGYNSPLHF

J: TRBJ1-1
V: TRBV7-6
CDR3: CASSLGGRGLNTEAFF

J: TRBJ2-5
V: TRBV19
CDR3: CASGVPTGETQYF

J: TRBJ2-4
V: TRBV9
CDR3: CASSGGTGGPKNIQYF

J: TRBJ1-1
V: TRBV5-6
CDR3: CASSLGRFEAFF

J: TRBJ2-5
V: TRBV19
CDR3: CASSIGDRAGETQYF

J: TRBJ2-7
V: TRBV21-1
CDR3: CASRVGRSYSYEQYF

J: TRBJ1-5
V: TRBV30
CDR3: CAWSVPGDQPQHF

J: TRBJ2-3
V: TRBV7-9
CDR3: CASSYLAGGPHTQYF

J: TRBJ2-2
V: TRBV25-1
CDR3: CASSPGRELFF

J: TRBJ2-1
V: TRBV14
CDR3: CASSQDGGASYNEQFF